Shown below are 24 T cell receptor beta chains from a single sample sequenced in a study of OX40 agonist ivuxolimab in advanced cancers. Only in-frame clones appear in the TCRdb table, and some are missing; sequencing was by immunoSEQ multiplex PCR. The table includes around 50,000 clones, 70% to 90% detected once. The material was CD4+ or CD8+ T cells sorted from blood, obtained in a trial of the OX40 agonist ivuxolimab. These receptors came from an adult with an advanced solid tumor such as melanoma, head and neck, liver or kidney cancer.

This sequence joins TRBV2 and TRBJ2-1; TRBD2 agrees at 9 bases. Germline CDR1 and CDR2: SNHLY and FYNNEI. The CDR3 consists of 16 residues. V trimming: 6 bases; J trimming: 8 bases; junction bases outside the gene matches: 14. This CDR3 reads CASSVAGTSIIHEQFF. The CDR3 region has the DNA TGTGCCAGCAGCGTCGCCGGGACTAGCATAATCCATGAGCAGTTCTTC. The variable domain in full, completed from reference TRBV2 and TRBJ2-1, reads EPEVTQTPSHQVTQMGQEVILRCVPISNHLYFYWYRQILGQKVEFLVSFYNNEISEKSEIFDDQFSVERPDGSNFTLKIRSTKLEDSAMYFCASSVAGTSIIHEQFFGPGTRLTVL.

This chain connects TRBV6-1 to TRBJ1-1; the D gene is possibly TRBD1 (6 bases). In germline, CDR1 is MNHNS, CDR2 SASEGT. The V gene lost 8 bases and the J gene lost 7 bases, with 11 bases spanning the gap. CDR3 size: 11 residues. The CDR3 DNA sequence: TGTGCCAGCCGTTGGACAGATGAAGCTTTCTTT. It is translated as CASRWTDEAFF.

CDR3 amino acids: CASSPLTGRRRDGYTF. The CDR3 nucleotides are TGTGCCAGCAGCCCACTAACGGGACGCCGGCGGGATGGCTACACCTTC. The V and J genes are TRBV5-6 and TRBJ1-2; tentative D call: TRBD1 (5 bases). This CDR3 is 16 amino acids long. V gave up 4 bases and J gave up 6 bases, with 22 bases separating them. Germline-derived CDR1 and CDR2 are SGHDT and YYEEEE.

The rearrangement links TRBV10-1 to TRBJ2-7, with D perhaps TRBD2 (5 bases). Per the germline V gene, CDR1 is WNHNN and CDR2 is SYGVQD (reference sequence). CDR3 length: 13 amino acids. Trimming stripped 6 bases from V and 2 bases from J, with 11 bases between. The CDR3 spells CASSPGLAYEQYF. As DNA, the CDR3 is TGCGCCAGCAGCCCAGGACTGGCCTACGAGCAGTACTTC.

The chain couples TRBV13 to TRBJ1-2, with TRBD1 identical over 7 bases. Trimming cost V 4 bases and J 4 bases; bases outside gene matches: 6. The CDR3 length is 14 residues. Germline assignment: CDR1 PRHDT and CDR2 FYEKMQ (reference sequence). The CDR3 nucleotides are TGTGCCAGCAGCTCAACAGGGGAGGGCTATGGCTACACCTTC. Its translation: CASSSTGEGYGYTF.

The rearrangement links TRBV2 to TRBJ2-1; 7 nucleotides line up with TRBD2. V was clipped by 6 bases and J by 5 bases; unmatched bases: 10. Germline-derived CDR1 and CDR2 are SNHLY and FYNNEI. The CDR3 runs 15 residues. The CDR3 loop is CASRPSSGPHNEQFF. The CDR3 DNA reads as TGTGCCAGCAGACCTTCTAGCGGACCTCACAATGAGCAGTTCTTC. Together with reference TRBV2 and TRBJ2-1, the CDR3 gives the full variable domain: EPEVTQTPSHQVTQMGQEVILRCVPISNHLYFYWYRQILGQKVEFLVSFYNNEISEKSEIFDDQFSVERPDGSNFTLKIRSTKLEDSAMYFCASRPSSGPHNEQFFGPGTRLTVL.

CDR3 sequence (DNA): TGTGCCAGCACGGGGCCACGGAACACTGAAGCTTTCTTT. Residues: CASTGPRNTEAFF. V gene TRBV6-1 combines with J gene TRBJ1-1; a weak D match, TRBD1 (5 bases). This CDR3 spans 13 amino acids. V lost 7 bases and J lost 1, with 10 bases in between. From germline, CDR1 is MNHNS and CDR2 SASEGT.

The chain uses TRBV27 and TRBJ2-1; D unresolved. This CDR3 contains 15 residues. Germline V gene sequence: CDR1 MNHEY, CDR2 SMNVEV (reference sequence). Trimming took off 0 bases at V and 10 bases at J, with 16 bases between the two ends. CDR3 sequence reads: CASSLSPGVATEQFF. In nucleotides, the CDR3 is TGTGCCAGCAGTTTATCCCCCGGAGTGGCAACGGAGCAGTTCTTC.

This rearrangement joins TRBV9 to TRBJ1-1; 8 bases match TRBD1. Germline values: CDR1 SGDLS, CDR2 YYNGEE. CDR3 length: 14 amino acids. V shed 4 bases, J shed 5 bases, and the junction held 7 bases outside the gene matches. The CDR3 bases are TGTGCCAGCAGCCCCCAGGGGGCGCGAACTGAAGCTTTCTTT. This codes for CASSPQGARTEAFF.

This chain joins TRBV7-9 and TRBJ1-3; 7 bases are a match to TRBD1. This CDR3 has 14 amino acids. V lost 5 bases and J lost 6; bases outside the gene matches: 7. Germline V CDR1 and CDR2: SEHNR, FQNEAQ (reference sequence). This CDR3 is CASSNRDSLNTIYF. The CDR3 DNA reads TGTGCCAGCAGCAACCGGGACAGTCTAAACACCATATATTTT. Supplemented by reference TRBV7-9 and TRBJ1-3, the full variable domain reads DTGVSQNPRHKITKRGQNVTFRCDPISEHNRLYWYRQTLGQGPEFLTYFQNEAQLEKSRLLSDRFSAERPKGSFSTLEIQRTEQGDSAMYLCASSNRDSLNTIYFGEGSWLTVV.

This rearrangement joins TRBV5-1 to TRBJ2-1, with D hard to call. This CDR3 has 15 residues. The germline V gene has CDR1 SGHRS and CDR2 YFSETQ. The V and J ends lost 4 bases and 7 bases respectively, with 18 bases between them. The CDR3 DNA sequence: TGCGCCAGCAGCCCTGACCCCTACATCGGGAATGAGCAGTTCTTC. This encodes CASSPDPYIGNEQFF.

CDR3 loop: CASGGGSYNEQFF. DNA of the CDR3: TGTGCCAGCGGAGGGGGTAGCTACAATGAGCAGTTCTTC. V usage is TRBV7-3 and J usage is TRBJ2-1; perhaps D is TRBD1 or TRBD2 (6 bases each). With 8 bases removed from V and 3 bases from J, the gap between germline ends came to 11 bases. Germline V gives CDR1 SGHTA, CDR2 FQGTGA. The CDR3 spans 13 residues. Based on the CDR3 plus reference TRBV7-3 and TRBJ2-1, the full variable domain is GAGVSQTPSNKVTEKGKYVELRCDPISGHTALYWYRQSLGQGPEFLIYFQGTGAADDSGLPNDRFFAVRPEGSVSTLKIQRTERGDSAVYLCASGGGSYNEQFFGPGTRLTVL.

V usage is TRBV28 and J usage is TRBJ2-5, with TRBD2 matching over 11 bases. The better agreement between TRBJ2-7 and the DNA end casts doubt on the J call. The CDR3 is 14 amino acids. The germline CDR1 and CDR2 sequences are MDHEN and SYDVKM. CDR3 amino acids: CASSRLAGTYEQYF. Here the CDR3 DNA reads TGTGCCAGCTCCCGACTAGCGGGAACCTACGAGCAGTACTTC.

The chain is built from TRBV11-2 and TRBJ2-5, with D possibly TRBD2 on 5 matching bases. This CDR3 contains 16 residues. The V end lost 1 base, the J end lost 4 bases, and 16 bases lay between the germline ends. CDR1 is SGHAT and CDR2 is FQNNGV in the germline V gene. CDR3 in DNA: TGTGCCAGCAGCTTAGTTTGGACTCAGAACGGAGAGACCCAGTACTTC. Residues: CASSLVWTQNGETQYF.

The chain combines TRBV5-1 with TRBJ1-6; TRBD1 matches at 7 bases. In germline, CDR1 is SGHRS, CDR2 YFSETQ. The V segment lost 0 bases and the J segment 4 bases; nucleotides outside the gene matches: 1. The length of the CDR3 is 15 residues. CDR3 nucleotides: TGCGCCAGCAGCTTGGGGACAGGATATAATTCACCCCTCCACTTT. It translates to CASSLGTGYNSPLHF.

The genes are TRBV6-6 and TRBJ1-2; D unresolved. Germline values: CDR1 MNHNY, CDR2 SVGAGI (reference sequence). The CDR3 length is 14 residues. V lost 5 bases to trimming and J lost 0 bases, with 10 bases between them. CDR3: CASSPTLSNYGYTF. The CDR3, as DNA: TGTGCCAGCAGTCCGACGTTGTCTAACTATGGCTACACCTTC.

In its sample, this clone was seen once. The rearrangement links TRBV30 to TRBJ1-5; D uncertain. Germline V gene sequence: CDR1 GTSNPN, CDR2 SVGIG (reference sequence). Trimming took 2 bases from V and 4 from J, leaving 12 bases between them. The CDR3 has 14 residues. DNA for the CDR3: TGTGCCTGGAGTTCGGACGGAGGAAATCAGCCCCAGCATTTT. Encoded protein: CAWSSDGGNQPQHF. The whole variable domain, filled in from reference TRBV30 and TRBJ1-5, reads SQTIHQWPATLVQPVGSPLSLECTVEGTSNPNLYWYRQAAGRGLQLLFYSVGIGQISSEVPQNLSASRPQDRQFILSSKKLLLSDSGFYLCAWSSDGGNQPQHFGDGTRLSIL.

The chain recombines TRBV5-6 with TRBJ1-5, with a weak D call TRBD1 (6 bases). With 4 bases removed from V and 7 bases from J, the gap between germline ends came to 9 bases. The CDR3 totals 12 residues. Germline V CDR1 and CDR2: SGHDT, YYEEEE. CDR3 sequence reads: CASSGGGQPQHF. The CDR3 DNA follows: TGTGCCAGCAGCGGGGGCGGCCAGCCCCAGCATTTT.

J is TRBJ2-7 and V is TRBV19; 7 nucleotides match TRBD1. The V segment lost 10 bases and the J segment 1 base; nucleotides outside the gene matches: 10. Germline lookup yields CDR1 LNHDA and CDR2 SQIVND (reference sequence). This CDR3 region has 14 residues. The CDR3 DNA reads TGTGCCACCTCTCCCGGGACAGCATCCTACGAGCAGTACTTC. This gives the protein CATSPGTASYEQYF.

The chain joins TRBV28 to TRBJ1-5; D not resolved. There are 13 residues in the CDR3. Germline V lookup: CDR1 MDHEN, CDR2 SYDVKM. Between the trimmed V and J ends, which lost 4 bases and 11 bases, there was a span of 15 bases. The CDR3 sequence: CASSSIDPGTQHF. DNA of the CDR3: TGTGCCAGCAGTTCCATTGACCCCGGGACCCAGCATTTT.

Turning to this clone: This sample also contains other DNA sequences that code for the same CDR3. J is TRBJ1-2 and V is TRBV28; D ambiguous. The germline gives CDR1 MDHEN, CDR2 SYDVKM. The CDR3 extends over 14 amino acids. The ends were cut back, 9 bases at V and 4 bases at J, with 18 bases in the middle. The CDR3: CASSTYSGLYGYTF. DNA for the CDR3: TGTGCCAGTAGTACTTATTCGGGCCTCTATGGCTACACCTTC.

CDR3 loop: CASSSGTAAQETQYF. The CDR3 coding sequence is TGTGCCAGCAGTTCCGGGACAGCGGCCCAAGAGACCCAGTACTTC. The chain links TRBV27 to TRBJ2-5, with TRBD1 identical over 7 bases. With V trimmed by 4 bases and J by 1 base, 6 bases remained unmatched. This CDR3 comprises 15 residues. Germline CDR1 and CDR2: MNHEY and SMNVEV (reference sequence).

V and J are TRBV4-2 and TRBJ2-1, with 14 bases aligning to TRBD2. CDR3 length: 20 amino acids. Per the germline V gene, CDR1 is LGHNA and CDR2 is YNFKEQ. The ends lost 4 bases at V and 1 base at J; junction bases unmatched: 12. Here the CDR3 DNA reads TGTGCCAGCAGCCTAACCCACCCGGGACTAGCGGGAGTTTCCTACAATGAGCAGTTCTTC. Translated: CASSLTHPGLAGVSYNEQFF.

This chain connects TRBV9 to TRBJ1-2; a weak D match, TRBD1 (6 bases). Germline CDR1 SGDLS, CDR2 YYNGEE. V gave up 0 bases and J gave up 5 bases, with 17 bases separating them. The CDR3 spans 16 residues. This chain's CDR3 is CASSVDGGHGRYGYTF. CDR3 nucleotide sequence: TGTGCCAGCAGCGTAGACGGGGGGCACGGTCGGTATGGCTACACCTTC.